These 17 T cell receptor beta chains were sequenced from one sample in a study of T-cell memory formation after mild COVID-19. TCRdb re-called the 5' RACE reads with MiXCR, one entry per CDR3 protein. The sample lists under 450,000 distinct CDR3 sequences, roughly 20% occurring once. The sequencing sample was made of PBMCs or a T cell subset sorted from them (not recorded which). The receptors come from a man between 18 and 29 years old who had mild COVID-19 (a few samples of this study predate the infection). Cell type and time point are not known.

The chain has TRBV20-1 and TRBJ1-2, with 7 nucleotides matching TRBD1. The CDR3 has 11 residues. CDR1 is DFQATT and CDR2 is SNEGSKA in the germline V gene (reference sequence). V lost 6 bases and J lost 4; bases outside the gene matches: 2. The CDR3 loop reads CSAWDSYGYTF. In DNA form, the CDR3 reads TGCAGTGCGTGGGACAGCTATGGCTACACCTTC.

The table lists this clonotype with a few counts. V usage is TRBV10-3 and J usage is TRBJ1-2, with D possibly matching TRBD1 (6 bases). Germline values: CDR1 ENHRY, CDR2 SYGVKD. There are 14 residues in the CDR3. Trimming took off 2 bases at V and 4 bases at J, with 11 bases between the two ends. As DNA, the CDR3 is TGTGCCATCAGTGAGCAAGGACAGCTCTATGGCTACACCTTC. The encoded protein is CAISEQGQLYGYTF.

This clonotype was detected only a few times. This chain uses TRBV20-1 with TRBJ2-3; 7 bases align to TRBD2. Germline V gene lookup returns CDR1 DFQATT and CDR2 SNEGSKA (reference sequence). V gave up 0 bases and J gave up 0 bases; unmatched junction bases: 6. The CDR3 is 16 amino acids. CDR3 residues: CSARDEGTTSTDTQYF. The CDR3 bases are TGCAGTGCTAGAGATGAGGGGACTACTAGCACAGATACGCAGTATTTT.

Many counts were recorded for this clonotype. The genes are TRBV5-1 and TRBJ1-1; 7 bases map to TRBD1. V lost 4 bases, J lost 3 bases, and 6 bases stayed unmatched. CDR1 is SGHRS, CDR2 YFSETQ, per germline. The CDR3 length is 14 residues. This CDR3 reads CASSLTGVDTEAFF. As DNA, the CDR3 is TGCGCCAGCAGCCTTACAGGGGTGGACACTGAAGCTTTCTTT.

This clonotype came up a few times. CDR3: CASSPQGPHEAFF. CDR3 bases: TGTGCCAGCAGCCCACAGGGTCCCCATGAAGCTTTCTTT. The V and J genes are TRBV7-9 and TRBJ1-1, with a weak D call TRBD1 (6 bases). The CDR3 runs 13 residues. V was trimmed by 5 bases and J by 7 bases, leaving 14 bases between them. Germline V CDR1 and CDR2: SEHNR, FQNEAQ (reference sequence).

A remark on this clonotype: At one of its ends the junction is not consistent with the germline gene, which may arise from a read error. The rearrangement joins TRBV3-1 to TRBJ1-5, with D unresolved. Per the germline V gene, CDR1 is LGHDT and CDR2 is YNNKEL (reference sequence). CDR3 length equals 13 residues. CDR3 protein: CASCLGSNQTQHF. Written as DNA, the CDR3 is TGTGCAAGCTGTTTGGGAAGCAATCAGACCCAGCATTTT.

This clonotype has more than one count but fewer than ten. The chain recombines TRBV15 with TRBJ2-3; tentative D call: TRBD2 (5 bases). Germline V gene sequence: CDR1 LNHNV, CDR2 YYDKDF (reference sequence). CDR3 length equals 13 residues. Trimming took 0 bases from V and 5 from J, leaving 6 bases between them. Here the CDR3 reads CATSRDRGDTQYF. The DNA for the CDR3 is TGTGCCACCAGCAGAGATCGGGGAGATACGCAGTATTTT.

The rearrangement joins TRBV10-3 to TRBJ1-2; possibly TRBD1 for D (6 bases). Trimming removed 8 bases at V and 2 bases at J, with 12 bases between. Germline V gives CDR1 ENHRY, CDR2 SYGVKD. The length of the CDR3 is 13 residues. The CDR3 DNA reads as TGTGCCATCTCTTTGGGGGCCAACTATGGCTACACCTTC. This encodes CAISLGANYGYTF.

This clonotype was observed a handful of times. The chain uses TRBV29-1 and TRBJ1-1; the match to TRBD1 covers 9 bases. Germline lookup yields CDR1 SQVTM and CDR2 ANQGSEA. The CDR3 sequence is 12 residues long. V gave up 6 bases and J gave up 5 bases; unmatched junction bases: 4. The DNA for the CDR3 is TGCAGCGTCCACAGGGGGCGGACTGAAGCTTTCTTT. As protein: CSVHRGRTEAFF.

This clonotype occurred many times. The V and J genes are TRBV5-1 and TRBJ2-7, with D hard to call. Trimming removed 4 bases from V and 1 base from J, with 15 bases in between. The CDR3 sequence is 15 residues long. Germline V lookup: CDR1 SGHRS, CDR2 YFSETQ. CDR3 region: CASSPYDVSSYEQYF. CDR3 DNA: TGCGCCAGCAGCCCCTATGACGTTTCTTCCTACGAGCAGTACTTC.

The V and J genes are TRBV29-1 and TRBJ2-5; 8 bases map to TRBD2. The CDR3 consists of 13 residues. Germline V lookup: CDR1 SQVTM, CDR2 ANQGSEA. V dropped 8 bases and J dropped 7; count of bases not matched to a gene: 12. The CDR3 sequence: CSTEPAGAGTQYF. In DNA form, the CDR3 reads TGCAGCACCGAACCAGCGGGGGCCGGGACCCAGTACTTC. Together with reference TRBV29-1 and TRBJ2-5, the CDR3 gives the full variable domain: SAVISQKPSRDICQRGTSLTIQCQVDSQVTMMFWYRQQPGQSLTLIATANQGSEATYESGFVIDKFPISRPNLTFSTLTVSNMSPEDSSIYLCSTEPAGAGTQYFGPGTRLLVL.

In this sample, this clonotype turned up a few times. The chain uses TRBV29-1 and TRBJ1-1, with 7 bases aligning to TRBD1. Germline CDR1 reads SQVTM; CDR2 reads ANQGSEA. J lost 3 bases, V lost 7 bases, and 8 bases had no gene match. The CDR3 loop spans 13 amino acids. CDR3 loop: CSASQGGDTEAFF. In DNA form, the CDR3 reads TGCAGCGCGTCTCAGGGGGGCGACACTGAAGCTTTCTTT. Using reference TRBV29-1 and TRBJ1-1 for the parts outside the CDR3, the full variable domain is SAVISQKPSRDICQRGTSLTIQCQVDSQVTMMFWYRQQPGQSLTLIATANQGSEATYESGFVIDKFPISRPNLTFSTLTVSNMSPEDSSIYLCSASQGGDTEAFFGQGTRLTVV.

This rearrangement joins TRBV20-1 to TRBJ1-4, with D tentatively TRBD1 (6 bases). Trimming took 4 bases from V and 3 from J, leaving 9 bases between them. Germline CDR1 and CDR2: DFQATT and SNEGSKA (reference sequence). This CDR3 contains 13 residues. CDR3 amino acids: CSATRTANEKLFF. The CDR3 nucleotides are TGCAGTGCTACTAGGACAGCTAATGAAAAACTGTTTTTT.

Only a few counts were recorded for this clonotype. V is TRBV21-1 and J is TRBJ1-2. TRBV21-1 is a documented pseudogene. This CDR3 spans 17 amino acids. In DNA, the CDR3 is TGTGCCAGCAGCAAAGTGTCTGAGACCGGCGCTAACTATGGCTACACCTTC. Translated: CASSKVSETGANYGYTF.

This clonotype was picked up a small number of times. The CDR3 nucleotides read TGCGCCAGCAGCCAAGCCTCTAGCTCCTACAATGAGCAGTTCTTC. Translated, it gives CASSQASSSYNEQFF. The chain uses TRBV4-3 and TRBJ2-1; D is unclear. Trimming stripped 1 base from V and 0 bases from J, with 7 bases between. The CDR3 loop spans 15 amino acids. Germline assignment: CDR1 LGHNA and CDR2 YSLEER.

This chain uses TRBV6-1 with TRBJ2-2; no clear D. Germline assignment: CDR1 MNHNS and CDR2 SASEGT. The V gene lost 7 bases and the J gene lost 6 bases, with 15 bases spanning the gap. This CDR3 is built from 14 residues. For the CDR3, the DNA is TGTGCCAGCACGTTCGATAGGGTCGCCGGGGAGCTGTTTTTT. This translates into CASTFDRVAGELFF.

This clonotype was seen a handful of times. The rearrangement uses TRBV18 and TRBJ2-3; unclear D gene. The V gene's germline CDR1 is KGHSH and CDR2 LQKENI. The CDR3 is made up of 13 amino acids. The V end was cut by 3 bases, the J end by 5 bases, with 9 bases between. CDR3 nucleotide sequence: TGTGCCAGCTCACCCCCAGGTGGAGATACGCAGTATTTT. Translated, it gives CASSPPGGDTQYF.